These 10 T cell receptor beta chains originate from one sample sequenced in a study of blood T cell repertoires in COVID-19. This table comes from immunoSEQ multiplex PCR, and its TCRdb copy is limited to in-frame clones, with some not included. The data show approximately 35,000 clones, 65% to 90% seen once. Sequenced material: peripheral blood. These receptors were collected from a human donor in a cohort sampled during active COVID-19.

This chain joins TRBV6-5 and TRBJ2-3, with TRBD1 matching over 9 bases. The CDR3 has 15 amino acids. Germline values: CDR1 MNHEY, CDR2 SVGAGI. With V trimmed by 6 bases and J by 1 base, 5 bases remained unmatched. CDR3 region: CASRVGDRGTDTQYF. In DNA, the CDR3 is TGTGCCAGCAGGGTTGGGGACAGGGGCACAGATACGCAGTATTTT.

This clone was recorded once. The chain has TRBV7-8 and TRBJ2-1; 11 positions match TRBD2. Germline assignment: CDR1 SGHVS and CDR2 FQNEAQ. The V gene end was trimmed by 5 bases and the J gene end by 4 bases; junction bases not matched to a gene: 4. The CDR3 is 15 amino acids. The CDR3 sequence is CASSPRLAGYNEQFF. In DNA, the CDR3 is TGTGCCAGCAGCCCACGACTAGCGGGGTACAATGAGCAGTTCTTC.

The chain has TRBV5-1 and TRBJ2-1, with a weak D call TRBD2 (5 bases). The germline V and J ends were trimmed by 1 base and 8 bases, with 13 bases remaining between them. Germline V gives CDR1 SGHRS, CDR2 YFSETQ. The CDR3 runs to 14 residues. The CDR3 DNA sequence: TGCGCCAGCAGCTTGCGGGGTGAGCAGGATGAGCAGTTCTTC. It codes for CASSLRGEQDEQFF.

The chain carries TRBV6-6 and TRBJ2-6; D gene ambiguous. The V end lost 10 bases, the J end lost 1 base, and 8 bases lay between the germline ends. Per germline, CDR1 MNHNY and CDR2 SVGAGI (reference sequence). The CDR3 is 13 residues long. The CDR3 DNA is TGTGCCACTAGGATTTCTGGGGCCAACGTCCTGACTTTC. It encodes CATRISGANVLTF.

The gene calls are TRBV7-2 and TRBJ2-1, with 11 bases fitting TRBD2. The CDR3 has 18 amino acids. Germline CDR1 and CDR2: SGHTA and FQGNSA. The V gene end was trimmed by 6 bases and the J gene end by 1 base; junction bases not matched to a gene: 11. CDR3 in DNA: TGTGCCAGCAGAGATTCCGGGGCTAGCGGGGGGTCCTACAATGAGCAGTTCTTC. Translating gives CASRDSGASGGSYNEQFF.

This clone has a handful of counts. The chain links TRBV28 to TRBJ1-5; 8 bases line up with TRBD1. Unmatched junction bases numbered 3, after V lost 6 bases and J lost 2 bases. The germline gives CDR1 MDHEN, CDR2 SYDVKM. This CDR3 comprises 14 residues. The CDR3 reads CASREGQGNQPQHF. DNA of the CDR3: TGTGCCAGCAGAGAGGGACAGGGCAATCAGCCCCAGCATTTT.

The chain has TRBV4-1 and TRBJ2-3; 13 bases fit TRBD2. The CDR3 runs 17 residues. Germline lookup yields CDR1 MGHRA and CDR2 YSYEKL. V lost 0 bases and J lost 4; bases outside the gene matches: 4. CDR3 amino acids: CASSQDGTSGAADTQYF. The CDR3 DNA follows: TGCGCCAGCAGCCAAGATGGGACTAGCGGGGCTGCAGATACGCAGTATTTT.

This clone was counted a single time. The CDR3 spells CASSLGGSNGYTF. CDR3 bases: TGTGCCAGCAGCTTAGGCGGCTCCAATGGCTACACCTTC. V gene TRBV7-2 combines with J gene TRBJ1-2; D remains unclear. The V end was cut by 1 base, the J end by 6 bases, with 9 bases between. The CDR3 covers 13 residues. Germline values: CDR1 SGHTA, CDR2 FQGNSA.

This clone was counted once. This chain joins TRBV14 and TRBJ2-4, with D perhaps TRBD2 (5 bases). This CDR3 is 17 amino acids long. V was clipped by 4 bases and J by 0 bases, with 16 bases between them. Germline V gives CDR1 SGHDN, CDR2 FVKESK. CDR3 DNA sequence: TGTGCCAGCAGCCCTCACAGAGGCGAGGGAGCCAAAAACATTCAGTACTTC. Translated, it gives CASSPHRGEGAKNIQYF. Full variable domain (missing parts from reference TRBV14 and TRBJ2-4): EAGVTQFPSHSVIEKGQTVTLRCDPISGHDNLYWYRRVMGKEIKFLLHFVKESKQDESGMPNNRFLAERTGGTYSTLKVQPAELEDSGVYFCASSPHRGEGAKNIQYFGAGTRLSVL.

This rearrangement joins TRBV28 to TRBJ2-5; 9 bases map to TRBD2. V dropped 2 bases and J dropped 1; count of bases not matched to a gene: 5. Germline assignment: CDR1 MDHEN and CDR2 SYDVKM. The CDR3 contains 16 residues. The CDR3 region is CASSLAARGGQETQYF. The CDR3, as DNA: TGTGCCAGCAGTTTAGCGGCGCGGGGGGGCCAAGAGACCCAGTACTTC.